The 2 T cell receptor beta chains below come from one sample, sequenced in a study of T cells in tumors after PD-1 blockade. TCRdb keeps only in-frame clones here, not all; method: immunoSEQ multiplex PCR. Among about 20,000 clones, over 70% were seen once, and the ten largest hold approximately 24%. Here the sequenced sample was PBMCs, taken after anti-PD-1 therapy. Receptors originate from a human donor with advanced basal cell or squamous cell carcinoma (not recorded which).

The rearrangement links TRBV13 to TRBJ2-1, with 8 bases aligning to TRBD2. Germline V gene sequence: CDR1 PRHDT, CDR2 FYEKMQ (reference sequence). The length of the CDR3 is 15 residues. Trimming at V came to 5 bases and at J to 8 bases, leaving 11 bases not matched to a gene. CDR3 region: CASSLPGLVRYEQFF. Written as DNA, the CDR3 is TGTGCCAGCAGCCTGCCGGGACTAGTAAGGTATGAGCAGTTCTTC.

The chain carries TRBV4-2 and TRBJ2-2; TRBD2 aligns across 9 bases. The junction had 11 bases not matched to a gene; V was cut back by 0 bases and J by 6 bases. This CDR3 is built from 18 residues. Germline CDR1 reads LGHNA; CDR2 reads YNFKEQ. The CDR3 region is CASSQDIRGGGRAGELFF. CDR3 DNA: TGTGCCAGCAGCCAAGATATTCGCGGGGGGGGAAGGGCCGGGGAGCTGTTTTTT.